The rows below give T cell receptor beta chains drawn from one sample of a study of cytomegalovirus exposure and HLA in healthy donors. Here immunoSEQ multiplex PCR was the method, and the copy in TCRdb shows in-frame clones only, minus some. This table holds roughly 130,000 clones, more than 70% found once. The sequenced sample consisted of PBMCs. These receptors came from a man younger than 40 in good health and CMV-seronegative. CDR3s leave out the opening cysteine and the closing phenylalanine or tryptophan.

V	J	CDR3
TRBV9	TRBJ2-2	ASSGGVTGELF
TRBV6-1	TRBJ1-2	ASSVEGYGYT
TRBV14	TRBJ2-1	ASSQDSSEQF
TRBV5-1	TRBJ2-1	ASSFTSSGEQF
TRBV25-1	TRBJ1-1	ASSESGYTEAF
TRBV7-9	TRBJ1-2	ASSPGQPEYT
TRBV25-1	TRBJ2-2	ASSRQGRDTGELF
TRBV5-1	TRBJ2-2	ASSLRPAGETGELF
TRBV19	TRBJ1-6	ASSTSGTEYNSPLH
TRBV4-1	TRBJ1-5	ASSQVPGPYQPQH
TRBV10-3	TRBJ2-5	AISERGLAQETQY
TRBV6-1	TRBJ1-5	ASSERDSGHQPQH
TRBV19	TRBJ2-7	ASSRQTDSYEQY
TRBV10-3	TRBJ1-2	AISGWTGGENYGYT
TRBV7-9	TRBJ1-2	ASTVAKGGGYGYT
TRBV9	TRBJ1-2	ASSPWGGEEGYGYT
TRBV7-2	TRBJ2-5	ASSPSGGPQY
TRBV11-2	TRBJ1-3	ASSIQGRNTIY
TRBV5-1	TRBJ1-6	ASSSTGQAYSPLH
TRBV5-1	TRBJ1-4	ASSLGQSTNEKLF
TRBV7-2	TRBJ1-4	ASSYQPGQGPKLF
TRBV7-2	TRBJ2-1	ASSYYNEQF
TRBV18	TRBJ1-2	ASSQNLGNLYGYT
TRBV5-1	TRBJ2-1	ASSLYAGFGEQF
TRBV7-2	TRBJ2-1	ASSLAGAGYNEQF
TRBV4-1	TRBJ2-3	ASSQGLAGSTDTQY
TRBV19	TRBJ1-4	ASSPSGGEKLF
TRBV18	TRBJ1-1	ASSPIDRGAF
TRBV18	TRBJ2-2	ASSPRDRGRELF
TRBV27	TRBJ2-7	ASAEESSYEQY
TRBV5-1	TRBJ2-7	ASSRSTSYEQY
TRBV5-1	TRBJ2-5	ASSLFGGGETQY
TRBV7-9	TRBJ2-5	ASSSGSKYQETQY
TRBV9	TRBJ1-4	ASSTTGIEKLF
TRBV6-1	TRBJ2-5	ASSEQGSSETQY
TRBV14	TRBJ1-1	ASSREGPYTEAF